There are a few counts of the clone carrying this TCR beta chain. Antigen unknown. Trimming removed 0 bases from V and 7 bases from J, with 12 bases in between. CDR3 length: 14 residues. Germline V gene data show CDR1 as LGHNA and CDR2 as YSLEER. At the time of active disease, bone marrow was collected from every patient. The data stem from a study of read filtering for tumor transcriptome and immune sequencing. On the study more broadly: Patients were 17 male and about 15 female, mean age 65.9 years, range about 45 to 85. IR-seq gave about 4.05 to 11 million TCR reads per sample; RNA-seq gave about 75 to 1,400.

The library was built from roughly 400 ng RNA with molecular barcoded adaptors for alpha/delta and beta/gamma chains. TCRdb processed the reads anew with MiXCR; each CDR3 protein has one entry. The data contain roughly 68,000 distinct CDR3 sequences, approximately 15% of them singletons. Study-level points and caveats: Approximately 80% of IR-seq clonotypes had one read, totaling approximately 3.3% of reads; RNA-seq: around 70% and 40%.

The sequence derives from a donor at least 40 years old with multiple myeloma. Sequencing input: a population of CD138-negative cells sorted from bone marrow. V gene TRBV4-3 combines with J gene TRBJ1-1; D gene uncertain. In nucleotides, the CDR3 is TGCGCCAGCAGCCAAGATATCCTACCAAGTGAAGCTTTCTTT. Translating gives CASSQDILPSEAFF.